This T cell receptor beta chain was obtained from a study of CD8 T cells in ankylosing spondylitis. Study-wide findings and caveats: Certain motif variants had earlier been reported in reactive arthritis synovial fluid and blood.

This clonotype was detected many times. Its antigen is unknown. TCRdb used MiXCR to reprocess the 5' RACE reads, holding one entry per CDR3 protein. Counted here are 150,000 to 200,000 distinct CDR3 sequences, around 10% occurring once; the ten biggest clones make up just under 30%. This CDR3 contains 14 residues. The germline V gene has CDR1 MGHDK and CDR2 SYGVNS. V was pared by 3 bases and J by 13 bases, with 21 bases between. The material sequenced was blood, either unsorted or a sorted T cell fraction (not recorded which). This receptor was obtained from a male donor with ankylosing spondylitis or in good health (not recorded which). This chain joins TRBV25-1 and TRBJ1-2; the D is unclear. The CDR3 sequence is CASSDPIRIIGLTF. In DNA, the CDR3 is TGTGCCAGCAGTGACCCAATCCGAATCATAGGGCTCACCTTC.